This T cell receptor (beta chain) comes out of a study of blood T cells in healthy people across ages. Primers used in a second PCR of about 6 to 11 cycles were a sample-barcoded 5' primer and a J-beta primer mix. One entry per CDR3 protein results from TCRdb running MiXCR on the 5' RACE reads. Among about 1 million distinct CDR3 sequences listed, over 35% were seen once. This clonotype appeared a few times. Its antigen remains unknown. Study-level findings and limits: Investigators viewed diversity estimates from one million T cells as underestimates, the study reported.

Roughly 9.2 milliliters was the volume of peripheral blood drawn from each donor. This CDR3 is built from 15 residues. Germline loops: CDR1 LGHNT, CDR2 FRNRAP. The sequenced sample consisted of blood. This receptor was taken from a woman aged 55-75 years in good health. The genes are TRBV12-5 and TRBJ2-1; 13 positions agree with TRBD2. Here the CDR3 DNA reads TGTGAGTGGACTAGCGGGAGCAGCTCCTACAATGAGCAGTTCTTC. The encoded protein is CEWTSGSSSYNEQFF.